This T cell receptor (beta chain) was retrieved from a study of blood T cell repertoires in COVID-19. Turning to the study itself: Acute-phase and convalescent COVID-19 samples originated in the United States, Italy and Spain. PBMCs, B-cell-depleted T cells, or T cells provided the cDNA or gDNA that made up the material.

Authors' analysis steps: Estimates of nucleated cell counts were drawn from the amplification of reference gene primers. Assay: immunoSEQ multiplex PCR; the TCRdb copy retains only in-frame clones and omits some. For V, J and clone size, that table is used; D and trimming come from the DNA. The sample consists of tens of thousands of clones, approximately 84% of them appearing once. V shed 0 bases and J 3 bases; nucleotides not matched to a gene: 3. Germline V lookup: CDR1 LGHNA, CDR2 YNFKEQ. CDR3 length: 15 amino acids. This clone appeared a few times. The sample was peripheral blood. The chain is built from TRBV4-2 and TRBJ2-7, with 9 bases lining up with TRBD2. The TCR originated in a man at least 80 years old in a cohort sampled during active COVID-19. The CDR3 protein is CASSQDTSGRYEQYF. The CDR3 DNA follows: TGTGCCAGCAGCCAAGATACTAGCGGGCGCTACGAGCAGTACTTC.